This T cell receptor (beta chain) was captured in a study of post-analysis software for immune sequencing data. The overall study: Patients had relapsing-remitting, secondary progressive or progressive-relapsing multiple sclerosis; some lacked subtype. Whole-study findings and limits: The five TRBV segments detected at higher frequency in patients than in controls included TRBV5-6, TRBV5-1 and TRBV20-1. Controls significantly exceeded multiple sclerosis patients in normalized Chao1 diversity.

From germline, CDR1 is SQVTM and CDR2 ANQGSEA. V lost 4 bases, J lost 5 bases, and 8 bases lay in between. The length of the CDR3 is 12 residues. Every TCR beta cDNA library bore unique molecular identifiers. TCRdb processed the PCR reads anew with MiXCR; each CDR3 protein has one entry. The sample yields fewer than 850,000 distinct CDR3 sequences, 25% to 30% seen once. Only one count was recorded for this clonotype. Antigen unknown. This clonotype was obtained from a girl aged 10-17 years with multiple sclerosis. The chain employs TRBV29-1 and TRBJ2-2, with D perhaps matching TRBD1 or TRBD2 (6 bases each). The sequenced material came from blood. CDR3: CSVGGATGELFF. In DNA form, the CDR3 reads TGCAGCGTTGGGGGGGCAACCGGGGAGCTGTTTTTT.